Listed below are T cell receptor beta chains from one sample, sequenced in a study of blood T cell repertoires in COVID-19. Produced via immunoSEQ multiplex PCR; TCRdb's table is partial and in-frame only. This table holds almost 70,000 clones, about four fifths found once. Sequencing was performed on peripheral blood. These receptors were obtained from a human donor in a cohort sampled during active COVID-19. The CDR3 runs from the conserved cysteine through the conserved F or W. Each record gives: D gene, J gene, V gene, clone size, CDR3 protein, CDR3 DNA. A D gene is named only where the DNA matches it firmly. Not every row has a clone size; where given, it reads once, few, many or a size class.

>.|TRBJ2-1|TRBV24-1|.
CATSDNDWSSYNEQFF
TGTGCCACCAGTGACAACGACTGGAGCTCCTACAATGAGCAGTTCTTC
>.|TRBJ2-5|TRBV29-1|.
CSVGTTETQYF
TGCAGCGTGGGCACTACAGAGACCCAGTACTTC
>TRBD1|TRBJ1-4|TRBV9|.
CASSVGVGGSEKLFF
TGTGCCAGCAGCGTAGGAGTAGGGGGCTCTGAAAAACTGTTTTTT
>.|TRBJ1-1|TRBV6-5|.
CASRSLGGGFTEAFF
TGTGCCAGCAGGTCCCTGGGGGGGGGATTTACTGAAGCTTTCTTT
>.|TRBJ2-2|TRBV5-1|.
CASSPRTANTGELFF
TGCGCCAGCAGCCCCCGGACAGCGAACACCGGGGAGCTGTTTTTT
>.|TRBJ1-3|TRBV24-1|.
CATSDFGREGPYSGNTIYF
TGTGCCACCAGTGATTTTGGTAGGGAGGGTCCATACTCTGGAAACACCATATATTTT
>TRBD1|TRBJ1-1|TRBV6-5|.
CASCFDRARAEAFF
TGTGCCAGCTGTTTCGACAGGGCAAGGGCTGAAGCTTTCTTT
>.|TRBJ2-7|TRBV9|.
CASSVGTASYEQYF
TGTGCCAGCAGCGTAGGGACAGCCTCCTACGAGCAGTACTTC
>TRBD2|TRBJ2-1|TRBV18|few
CASSSETSEQFF
TGTGCCAGCTCCTCAGAGACTAGCGAGCAGTTCTTC
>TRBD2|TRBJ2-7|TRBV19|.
CARRGREVYEQYF
TGTGCCCGCCGCGGGCGGGAGGTCTACGAGCAGTACTTC
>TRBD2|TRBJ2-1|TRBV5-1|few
CASSSQTSGDALGSYNEQFF
TGCGCCAGCAGCTCCCAAACTAGCGGGGACGCACTAGGGTCCTACAATGAGCAGTTCTTC
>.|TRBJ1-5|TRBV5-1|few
CASSLARGQPNQPQHF
TGCGCCAGCAGCTTGGCCCGAGGACAGCCCAATCAGCCCCAGCATTTT
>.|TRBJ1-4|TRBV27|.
CASSPSWQGFEKLFF
TGTGCCAGCAGTCCCTCATGGCAGGGGTTTGAAAAACTGTTTTTT
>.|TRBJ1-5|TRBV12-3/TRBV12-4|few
CASSQTGNQPQHF
TGTGCCAGCAGTCAGACAGGAAATCAGCCCCAGCATTTT
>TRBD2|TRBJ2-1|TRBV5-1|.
CASSSTSGSYNEQFF
TGCGCCAGCAGCTCTACTAGCGGCTCCTACAATGAGCAGTTCTTC
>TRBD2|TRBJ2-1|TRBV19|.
CASSGLAGGGNEQFF
TGTGCCAGTAGTGGACTAGCGGGAGGGGGGAATGAGCAGTTCTTC
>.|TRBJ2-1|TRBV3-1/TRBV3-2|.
CASSQNGNNEQFF
TGTGCCAGCAGCCAAAATGGCAACAATGAGCAGTTCTTC
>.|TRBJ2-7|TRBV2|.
CASSGGQLYEQYF
TGTGCCAGCAGTGGCGGACAGCTCTACGAGCAGTACTTC
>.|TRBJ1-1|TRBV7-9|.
CASSPPGTRMAEAFF
TGTGCCAGCAGCCCCCCGGGAACGAGGATGGCTGAAGCTTTCTTT
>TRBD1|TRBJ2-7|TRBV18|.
CASSSIQGAAYEQYF
TGTGCCAGCTCATCCATACAGGGGGCGGCCTACGAGCAGTACTTC
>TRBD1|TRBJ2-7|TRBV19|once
CASSSAAGTGFSYEQYF
TGTGCCAGTAGTAGCGCGGCCGGGACAGGGTTTTCTTACGAGCAGTACTTC
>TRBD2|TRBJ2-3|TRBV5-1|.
CASSLGTSESTDTQYF
TGCGCCAGCAGCCTGGGGACTAGCGAGAGCACAGATACGCAGTATTTT
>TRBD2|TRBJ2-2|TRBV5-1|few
CASRVGTSDTGELFF
TGCGCCAGCAGGGTGGGGACTAGCGACACCGGGGAGCTGTTTTTT
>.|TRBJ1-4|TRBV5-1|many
CASTAAGANEKLFF
TGCGCCAGCACCGCGGCCGGAGCTAATGAAAAACTGTTTTTT
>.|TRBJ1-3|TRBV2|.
CASSRGAGNTIYF
TGTGCCAGCAGCCGGGGTGCTGGAAACACCATATATTTT
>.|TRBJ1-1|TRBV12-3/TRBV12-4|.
CASSLWTDTEAFF
TGTGCCAGCAGTCTGTGGACAGACACTGAAGCTTTCTTT
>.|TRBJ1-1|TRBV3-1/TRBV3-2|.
CASSQAVTTNTEAFF
TGTGCCAGCAGCCAAGCAGTCACCACGAACACTGAAGCTTTCTTT
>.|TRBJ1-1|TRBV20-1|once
CSATSRAEAFF
TGCAGTGCGACCTCGCGGGCTGAAGCTTTCTTT
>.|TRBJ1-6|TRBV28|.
CASSLLQGSNSPLHF
TGTGCCAGCAGTTTATTACAAGGGAGCAATTCACCCCTCCACTTT
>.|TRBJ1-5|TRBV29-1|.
CSVRNSNQPQHF
TGCAGCGTTCGAAACTCCAATCAGCCCCAGCATTTT
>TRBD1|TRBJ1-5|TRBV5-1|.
CASSLGDRANNQPQHF
TGCGCCAGCAGCTTAGGGGACAGGGCGAATAATCAGCCCCAGCATTTT
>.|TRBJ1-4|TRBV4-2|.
CASSQDQGRVNEKLFF
TGTGCCAGCAGCCAAGATCAGGGCAGGGTTAATGAAAAACTGTTTTTT
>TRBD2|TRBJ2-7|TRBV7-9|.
CASGIAGNSYEQYF
TGTGCCAGCGGGATAGCGGGAAACTCCTACGAGCAGTACTTC
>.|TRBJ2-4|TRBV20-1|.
CSASAGSGGIQYF
TGCAGTGCTAGTGCCGGGAGTGGGGGCATTCAGTACTTC
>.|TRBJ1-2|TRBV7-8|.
CASSLVLTAPNYGYTF
TGTGCCAGCAGCTTAGTTTTGACAGCTCCTAACTATGGCTACACCTTC
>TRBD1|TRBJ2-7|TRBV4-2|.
CASSRGQGANYEQYF
TGTGCCAGCAGCCGGGGACAGGGGGCTAACTACGAGCAGTACTTC
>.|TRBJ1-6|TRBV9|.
CASSAGVPNSPLHF
TGTGCCAGCAGCGCGGGAGTCCCTAATTCACCCCTCCACTTT
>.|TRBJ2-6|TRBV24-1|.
CATSDGSNSGANVLTF
TGTGCCACCAGTGATGGGAGTAATTCTGGGGCCAACGTCCTGACTTTC
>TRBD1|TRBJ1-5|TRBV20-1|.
CSASRGWGQGHLGNQPQHF
TGCAGTGCTAGTAGGGGATGGGGACAGGGGCATTTAGGCAATCAGCCCCAGCATTTT
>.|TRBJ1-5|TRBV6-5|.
CASLDSNQPQHF
TGTGCCAGTCTAGATAGCAATCAGCCCCAGCATTTT
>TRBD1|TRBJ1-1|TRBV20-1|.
CSARTGVEAFF
TGCAGTGCCCGGACAGGGGTTGAAGCTTTCTTT
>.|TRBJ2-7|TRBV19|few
CASRDTLTYEQYF
TGTGCCAGCAGGGACACGCTCACCTACGAGCAGTACTTC
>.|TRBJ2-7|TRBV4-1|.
CASSPFRLSYEQYF
TGCGCCAGCAGCCCTTTCCGGTTGTCCTACGAGCAGTACTTC
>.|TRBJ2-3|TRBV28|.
CASSNSNTQYF
TGTGCCAGCAGCAATTCCAATACGCAGTATTTT
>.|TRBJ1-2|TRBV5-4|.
CASRNQGRYGYTF
TGTGCCAGCAGGAATCAGGGGCGCTATGGCTACACCTTC